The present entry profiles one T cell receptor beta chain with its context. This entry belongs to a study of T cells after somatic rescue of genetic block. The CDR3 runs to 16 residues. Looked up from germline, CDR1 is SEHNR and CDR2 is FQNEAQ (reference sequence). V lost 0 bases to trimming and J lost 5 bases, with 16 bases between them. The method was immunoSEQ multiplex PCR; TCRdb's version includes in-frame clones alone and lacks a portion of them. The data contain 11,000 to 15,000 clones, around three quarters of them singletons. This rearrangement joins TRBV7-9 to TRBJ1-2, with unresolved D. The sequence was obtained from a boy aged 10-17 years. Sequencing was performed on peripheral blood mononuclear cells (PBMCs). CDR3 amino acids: CASSLATAGIGYGYTF. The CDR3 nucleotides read TGTGCCAGCAGCTTAGCAACGGCAGGAATAGGGTATGGCTACACCTTC.